The clone carrying this T cell receptor (beta chain) has at least ten counts. The antigen is unknown. This specimen comes from a study of identical twins. V shed 3 bases, J shed 2 bases, and the junction held 5 bases outside the gene matches. The CDR3 is 14 residues long. Per germline, CDR1 DFQATT and CDR2 SNEGSKA (reference sequence). Study-wide points: Zero-insertion results could be subject to partial confounding by invariant MAIT and iNKT cells. Excess sharing by twins proved weaker in beta out-of-frame sequences. Fewer insertions were carried by abundant cord blood beta clonotypes, but none was seen in memory repertoires.

No donor was unhealthy or non-Caucasian. TCRdb called the 5' RACE reads again in MiXCR, with one record for every CDR3 protein. Of around 1.7 million distinct CDR3 sequences listed, around a third were seen once; the top ten hold about 0.27%. The receptor comes from a newborn girl in good health. The chain carries TRBV20-1 and TRBJ2-7; TRBD2 matches 9 bases. Sequencing input: cord blood. CDR3 nucleotides: TGCAGTGCTAGGTTAGCGGGGGCTACCTACGAGCAGTACTTC. This codes for CSARLAGATYEQYF.